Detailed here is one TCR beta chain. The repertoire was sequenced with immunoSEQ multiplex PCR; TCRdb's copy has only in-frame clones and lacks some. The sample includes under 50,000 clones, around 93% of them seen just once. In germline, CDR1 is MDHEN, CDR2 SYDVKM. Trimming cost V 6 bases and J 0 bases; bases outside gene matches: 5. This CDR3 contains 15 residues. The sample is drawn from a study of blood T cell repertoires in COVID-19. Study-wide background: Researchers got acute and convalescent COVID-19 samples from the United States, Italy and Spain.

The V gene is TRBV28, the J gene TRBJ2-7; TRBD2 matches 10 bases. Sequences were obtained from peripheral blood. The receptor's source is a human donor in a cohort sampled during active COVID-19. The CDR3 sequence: CASSRTSGVSYEQYF. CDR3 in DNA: TGTGCCAGCAGCAGAACTAGCGGGGTCTCCTACGAGCAGTACTTC.